This entry lists 20 T cell receptor beta chains sequenced from one sample in a study of T cells after yellow fever vaccination. TCRdb used MiXCR to reprocess the 5' RACE reads, holding one entry per CDR3 protein. The sample includes hundreds of thousands of distinct CDR3 sequences, roughly 13% of them seen just once. The starting material was PBMCs, obtained on the day of the yellow fever booster vaccination. Receptors were obtained from a man aged 25 to 40 who received the YFV17D yellow fever vaccine.

The chain couples TRBV9 to TRBJ1-2, with unresolved D. Germline V gives CDR1 SGDLS, CDR2 YYNGEE. The CDR3 has 13 residues. V dropped 3 bases and J dropped 3 bases, with 9 bases sitting between them. This CDR3 reads CASSAQEHYGYTF. The CDR3 region has the DNA TGTGCCAGCAGCGCGCAGGAACACTATGGCTACACCTTC.

This sequence joins TRBV27 and TRBJ2-7; 7 nucleotides match TRBD2. CDR3 length: 15 amino acids. The V gene's germline CDR1 is MNHEY and CDR2 SMNVEV (reference sequence). The V and J ends lost 0 bases and 6 bases, in that order; junction bases with no gene match: 8. DNA for the CDR3: TGTGCCAGCAGTTTATCGACGGGAGGTGGCTCCGAGCAGTACTTC. This sequence encodes CASSLSTGGGSEQYF.

This clonotype was observed a handful of times. The chain has TRBV5-4 and TRBJ1-1; D uncertain. There are 11 residues in the CDR3. Per germline, CDR1 SGHNT and CDR2 YYREEE (reference sequence). V was clipped by 10 bases and J by 4 bases, with 11 bases between them. CDR3 residues: CALGVGTEAFF. The DNA for the CDR3 is TGTGCCCTAGGCGTCGGCACTGAAGCTTTCTTT.

This clonotype was picked up a small number of times. The gene calls are TRBV12-3 or TRBV12-4 and TRBJ2-1, with TRBD2 identical over 13 bases. The CDR3 is made up of 15 amino acids. Unmatched junction bases numbered 4, after V lost 5 bases and J lost 6 bases. CDR3 in DNA: TGTGCCAGCAGTGCGGGACTAGCGGGGATCAATGAGCAGTTCTTC. Protein sequence: CASSAGLAGINEQFF.

This clonotype was recorded a few times. The junction differs from germline at one of its ends, possibly a read error. This rearrangement joins TRBV15 to TRBJ1-6; TRBD1 agrees at 8 bases. The germline V gene encodes CDR1 LNHNV and CDR2 YYDKDF (reference sequence). The CDR3 contains 13 residues. In DNA form, the CDR3 reads TGTGCCACCAGCGGAGACAGGGGTTCACCCCTCCACTTT. Translation: CATSGDRGSPLHF. Using reference TRBV15 and TRBJ1-6 for the parts outside the CDR3, the full variable domain is DAMVIQNPRYQVTQFGKPVTLSCSQTLNHNVMYWYQQKSSQAPKLLFHYYDKDFNNEADTPDNFQSRRPNTSFCFLDIRSPGLGDTAMYLCATSGDRGSPLHFGNGTRLTVT.

This clonotype appeared a few times. The chain combines TRBV27 with TRBJ2-7; 8 bases agree with TRBD1. CDR1 and CDR2 (germline): MNHEY, SMNVEV (reference sequence). J was trimmed by 5 bases and V by 8 bases; bases with no gene match: 11. This CDR3 comprises 14 residues. CDR3 loop: CASGSDREGNEQYF. CDR3 coding DNA: TGTGCCAGCGGATCGGACAGGGAAGGGAACGAGCAGTACTTC.

V is TRBV9 and J is TRBJ2-7; 9 bases are a match to TRBD1. V lost 3 bases, J lost 4 bases, and 11 bases stayed unmatched. The CDR3 length is 16 residues. Germline V gene data show CDR1 as SGDLS and CDR2 as YYNGEE. CDR3 sequence: CASSAEGGQGIYEQYF. The CDR3 DNA is TGTGCCAGCAGCGCCGAGGGAGGACAGGGGATTTACGAGCAGTACTTC.

This clonotype was seen a handful of times. The chain has TRBV18 and TRBJ2-5, with a possible D match to TRBD2 (5 bases). The CDR3 has 13 residues. Trimming took off 2 bases at V and 5 bases at J, with 9 bases between the two ends. The germline CDR1 and CDR2 sequences are KGHSH and LQKENI. The CDR3 DNA reads as TGTGCCAGCTCACCATACGAGCGGGAGACCCAGTACTTC. Its translation is CASSPYERETQYF.

This clonotype was found a few times. The chain combines TRBV7-2 with TRBJ2-3; perhaps TRBD1 as D (5 bases). This CDR3 region has 15 residues. V lost 0 bases and J 2 bases, leaving 9 bases between the germline ends. Germline CDR1 reads SGHTA; CDR2 reads FQGNSA. CDR3 residues: CASSLAGRYTDTQYF. In DNA form, the CDR3 reads TGTGCCAGCAGCTTAGCGGGGCGGTACACAGATACGCAGTATTTT.

The chain employs TRBV15 and TRBJ2-5, with D tentatively TRBD1 or TRBD2 (5 bases each). CDR3 length: 14 amino acids. Germline V gives CDR1 LNHNV, CDR2 YYDKDF (reference sequence). V was clipped by 0 bases and J by 5 bases, with 10 bases between them. CDR3 sequence reads: CATSRERGRETQYF. CDR3 nucleotide sequence: TGTGCCACCAGCAGAGAACGGGGCCGGGAGACCCAGTACTTC.

This clonotype has more than one count but fewer than ten. This rearrangement joins TRBV14 to TRBJ2-2; D unclear. Germline-derived CDR1 and CDR2 are SGHDN and FVKESK. This CDR3 region has 13 residues. The V end lost 0 bases, the J end lost 7 bases, and 6 bases lay between the germline ends. CDR3 residues: CASSQDQIGELFF. CDR3 nucleotide sequence: TGTGCCAGCAGCCAAGATCAGATCGGGGAGCTGTTTTTT.

The sample holds a few counts of this clonotype. The chain couples TRBV29-1 to TRBJ2-2, with TRBD2 matching 7 bases. This CDR3 comprises 14 residues. Germline values: CDR1 SQVTM, CDR2 ANQGSEA. V dropped 3 bases and J dropped 3; count of bases not matched to a gene: 4. CDR3 region: CSVELREHTGELFF. The CDR3 coding sequence is TGCAGCGTTGAGTTGCGGGAGCACACCGGGGAGCTGTTTTTT.

This clonotype was found a few times. The chain links TRBV2 to TRBJ1-5; tentatively, D is TRBD1 (5 bases). Trimming stripped 4 bases from V and 3 bases from J, with 10 bases between. Germline lookup yields CDR1 SNHLY and CDR2 FYNNEI. The CDR3 is 14 residues long. The CDR3 loop reads CASSAGQNNQPQHF. For the CDR3, the DNA is TGTGCCAGCAGTGCAGGGCAAAACAATCAGCCCCAGCATTTT.

There are many counts of this clonotype. The V call is TRBV6-2 or TRBV6-3, the J call TRBJ1-2; the match to TRBD1 covers 7 bases. V shed 6 bases, J shed 2 bases, and the junction held 12 bases outside the gene matches. The CDR3 extends over 16 amino acids. CDR1 and CDR2 (germline): MNHEY, SVGEGT. The CDR3 DNA sequence: TGTGCCAGCAGACCAGACAGGGCCCAGCTAAACTATGGCTACACCTTC. As protein: CASRPDRAQLNYGYTF.

The chain carries TRBV20-1 and TRBJ2-1; TRBD2 aligns across 7 bases. This CDR3 has 11 residues. The germline V gene encodes CDR1 DFQATT and CDR2 SNEGSKA (reference sequence). Here the CDR3 reads CTFARGDEQFF. For the CDR3, the DNA is TGCACATTCGCCCGGGGGGATGAGCAGTTCTTC.

J is TRBJ2-7 and V is TRBV5-4; D may be TRBD1 (6 bases). The CDR3 extends over 16 amino acids. The germline gives CDR1 SGHNT, CDR2 YYREEE (reference sequence). The V end lost 4 bases, the J end lost 5 bases, and 22 bases lay between the germline ends. The CDR3 loop reads CASSPHPTTGYHEQYF. In DNA, the CDR3 is TGTGCCAGCAGCCCTCATCCTACGACAGGATACCACGAGCAGTACTTC.

This clonotype was seen repeatedly, ten times or more. This chain joins TRBV10-1 and TRBJ2-3; the match to TRBD2 covers 8 bases. The germline V gene encodes CDR1 WNHNN and CDR2 SYGVQD (reference sequence). J was trimmed by 2 bases and V by 4 bases; bases with no gene match: 5. CDR3 length: 15 amino acids. CDR3 region: CASSAERGPTDTQYF. CDR3 in DNA: TGCGCCAGCAGTGCGGAGCGGGGGCCCACAGATACGCAGTATTTT.

This clonotype was observed a handful of times. The J gene is TRBJ2-3, the V gene TRBV5-5, with 13 bases lining up with TRBD2. CDR1 is SGHKS, CDR2 YYEKEE, per germline (reference sequence). Trimming took 4 bases from V and 3 from J; bases not matched to a gene: 5. The CDR3 covers 16 residues. CDR3 residues: CASSDPLAGGTDTQYF. In DNA, the CDR3 is TGTGCCAGCAGCGACCCACTAGCGGGGGGGACAGATACGCAGTATTTT.

Details on this clonotype: The DNA is omitted, as the CDR3 cannot be located on it reliably, and the CDR3 follows TCRdb's listing. This chain joins TRBV28 and TRBJ2-2; TRBD1, the table's D call, was not compared with the DNA. The CDR3 is 16 residues long, counting both termini. Germline CDR1 is MDHEN and CDR2 is SYDVKM. The CDR3 loop is CASSSSGQGSNGELFF.

This clonotype was seen more than once but under ten times. This chain uses TRBV11-2 with TRBJ2-5; D remains ambiguous. This CDR3 is built from 12 residues. CDR1 and CDR2 from the germline V gene are SGHAT and FQNNGV. The V end was cut by 5 bases, the J end by 9 bases, with 13 bases between. The CDR3 coding sequence is TGTGCCAGCAGCCGCGGAGAGTGGGCCCAGTACTTC. This codes for CASSRGEWAQYF.